Following are 26 T cell receptor beta chains from one sample sequenced in a study of Ad26.COV2.S vaccination and SARS-CoV-2 variants. Sequencing used immunoSEQ multiplex PCR; TCRdb keeps in-frame clones, though not all of them. Of 430,000 or so clones listed, about 88% were seen once; the top ten hold about 2.5%. Treatment: around 19 received Ad26.COV2.S at low or high dose, single or two shots; about 5 received placebo; per-sample allocation not given. Sample collection was performed on day 63 after the first vaccine or placebo injection. The sequencing used peripheral blood, collected in a trial of Ad26.COV2.S vaccine versus placebo. The receptors here all came from a person between 18 and 65 years old who received the Ad26.COV2.S COVID-19 vaccine or a placebo.

V usage is TRBV7-2 and J usage is TRBJ1-4; 7 bases are a match to TRBD1. Losses at the gene ends were 1 base for V and 5 bases for J; bases not matched to a gene: 1. Germline-derived CDR1 and CDR2 are SGHTA and FQGNSA. The CDR3 totals 14 residues. CDR3 sequence: CASSLDRGNEKLFF. The CDR3 DNA is TGTGCCAGCAGCTTAGACAGGGGCAATGAAAAACTGTTTTTT.

The V call is TRBV7-2, the J call TRBJ2-7; 10 positions match TRBD1. The junction had 5 bases not matched to a gene; V was cut back by 3 bases and J by 6 bases. CDR1 SGHTA and CDR2 FQGNSA come from the germline V gene. The CDR3 length is 14 residues. The CDR3 sequence is CASSFGTGEGEQYV. The CDR3 DNA reads TGTGCCAGCAGCTTCGGGACAGGGGAGGGCGAGCAGTACGTC.

This chain joins TRBV5-6 and TRBJ2-2, with TRBD2 identical over 11 bases. The CDR3 is made up of 16 amino acids. V was clipped by 4 bases and J by 3 bases; unmatched bases: 5. Germline lookup yields CDR1 SGHDT and CDR2 YYEEEE. The CDR3 nucleotides read TGTGCCAGCAGCCCTGGGACTAGCGGATACACCGGGGAGCTGTTTTTT. This encodes CASSPGTSGYTGELFF.

This clone came up once. J is TRBJ1-5 and V is TRBV5-1; 7 bases align to TRBD1. The CDR3 is 14 amino acids. Germline V gives CDR1 SGHRS, CDR2 YFSETQ. V lost 3 bases and J lost 3; bases outside the gene matches: 3. DNA of the CDR3: TGCGCCAGCAGCTGGGGACAGCCCAATCAGCCCCAGCATTTT. The encoded protein is CASSWGQPNQPQHF.

J is TRBJ2-2 and V is TRBV6-2 or TRBV6-3, with 9 bases that match TRBD1. In germline, CDR1 is MNHEY, CDR2 SVGEGT. The CDR3 has 17 amino acids. J gave up 3 bases and V 1 base, and 6 bases lay outside the gene matches. CDR3 DNA: TGTGCCAGCAGTTACTACGGTGGGGACAGGGACACCGGGGAGCTGTTTTTT. Protein product: CASSYYGGDRDTGELFF.

The chain uses TRBV4-2 and TRBJ2-7; 11 nucleotides agree with TRBD2. Germline CDR1 and CDR2: LGHNA and YNFKEQ. After removal of 3 bases from V and 2 bases from J, the junction contained 3 bases not matched to a gene. This CDR3 is 15 amino acids long. The CDR3 loop reads CASSQGTSGTYEQYF. In DNA form, the CDR3 reads TGTGCCAGCAGCCAGGGGACTAGCGGAACCTACGAGCAGTACTTC.

This sequence joins TRBV7-9 and TRBJ2-2; D uncertain. V was clipped by 4 bases and J by 5 bases, with 17 bases between them. The CDR3 extends over 16 amino acids. Germline CDR1 reads SEHNR; CDR2 reads FQNEAQ (reference sequence). CDR3 bases: TGTGCCAGCAGCTCCACGGTAACGCGGAGAACCGGGGAGCTGTTTTTT. Protein product: CASSSTVTRRTGELFF.

The V and J genes are TRBV28 and TRBJ1-5; D remains ambiguous. The CDR3 contains 13 residues. V gave up 1 base and J gave up 0 bases, with 1 base separating them. The V gene's germline CDR1 is MDHEN and CDR2 SYDVKM. The CDR3 coding sequence is TGTGCCAGCAGTTTATTTAGCAATCAGCCCCAGCATTTT. Translated, it gives CASSLFSNQPQHF.

The rearrangement uses TRBV30 and TRBJ1-6; 12 nucleotides match TRBD1. The CDR3 has 14 amino acids. With V trimmed by 3 bases and J by 9 bases, 3 bases remained unmatched. The germline CDR1 and CDR2 sequences are GTSNPN and SVGIG (reference sequence). In DNA, the CDR3 is TGTGCCTGGAGCGGGACAGGGGGCCGTTCACCCCTCCACTTT. Protein sequence: CAWSGTGGRSPLHF.

The rearrangement joins TRBV6-2 or TRBV6-3 to TRBJ2-7; no reliable D call. The CDR3 length is 12 residues. CDR1 MNHEY and CDR2 SVGEGT come from the germline V gene. Trimming took 4 bases from V and 0 from J, leaving 4 bases between them. For the CDR3, the DNA is TGTGCCAGCAGTTTTAGCTCCTACGAGCAGTACTTC. This encodes CASSFSSYEQYF.

This clone has a single count. V and J are TRBV3-1 (or the pseudogene TRBV3-2) and TRBJ1-2; weak D call: TRBD1 (6 bases). Germline V gives CDR1 LGHDT, CDR2 YNNKEL (reference sequence). This CDR3 has 15 amino acids. The germline V and J ends were trimmed by 2 bases and 4 bases, with 14 bases remaining between them. The CDR3 nucleotides read TGTGCCAGCAGCCAATTAGACCCAGGGGTCTATGGCTACACCTTC. Protein sequence: CASSQLDPGVYGYTF.

This sequence joins TRBV6-6 and TRBJ1-3; 9 positions agree with TRBD1. The germline CDR1 and CDR2 sequences are MNHNY and SVGAGI (reference sequence). The length of the CDR3 is 15 residues. V shed 7 bases and J 2 bases; nucleotides not matched to a gene: 6. This chain's CDR3 is CASTLQGATGNTIYF. The CDR3 nucleotides are TGTGCCAGCACGTTACAGGGGGCGACTGGAAACACCATATATTTT.

The chain links TRBV27 to TRBJ2-2; 8 bases are a match to TRBD1. V dropped 4 bases and J dropped 0; count of bases not matched to a gene: 7. This CDR3 contains 17 residues. CDR1 MNHEY and CDR2 SMNVEV come from the germline V gene (reference sequence). Here the CDR3 reads CASSSGRQGPNTGELFF. In DNA, the CDR3 is TGTGCCAGCAGTTCAGGAAGACAGGGGCCGAACACCGGGGAGCTGTTTTTT.

This chain links TRBV4-3 with TRBJ2-3; D not certain. Trimming took off 2 bases at V and 3 bases at J, with 15 bases between the two ends. This CDR3 is 16 amino acids long. Per germline, CDR1 LGHNA and CDR2 YSLEER. Here the CDR3 DNA reads TGCGCCAGCAGCCAAAGCTTCCACGGGCAAACAGATACGCAGTATTTT. This codes for CASSQSFHGQTDTQYF.

The V and J genes are TRBV9 and TRBJ2-5; unclear D gene. V lost 2 bases to trimming and J lost 0 bases, with 8 bases between them. The CDR3 totals 14 residues. Looked up from germline, CDR1 is SGDLS and CDR2 is YYNGEE. CDR3 in amino acids: CASSVDLYQETQYF. The CDR3 DNA reads as TGTGCCAGCAGCGTTGACTTGTACCAAGAGACCCAGTACTTC.

This clone was seen only once. The chain is built from TRBV5-4 and TRBJ2-1; D unresolved. V was trimmed by 1 base and J by 7 bases, leaving 9 bases between them. The CDR3 covers 13 residues. Germline lookup yields CDR1 SGHNT and CDR2 YYREEE (reference sequence). The CDR3 DNA is TGTGCCAGCAGCTTGACATTGGCTAATGAGCAGTTCTTC. Translated, it gives CASSLTLANEQFF. Based on the CDR3 plus reference TRBV5-4 and TRBJ2-1, the full variable domain is ETGVTQSPTHLIKTRGQQVTLRCSSQSGHNTVSWYQQALGQGPQFIFQYYREEENGRGNFPPRFSGLQFPNYSSELNVNALELDDSALYLCASSLTLANEQFFGPGTRLTVL.

This chain links TRBV7-9 with TRBJ2-3, with TRBD2 identical over 7 bases. The CDR3 length is 16 residues. The junction had 8 bases not matched to a gene; V was cut back by 2 bases and J by 3 bases. The germline V gene encodes CDR1 SEHNR and CDR2 FQNEAQ (reference sequence). The CDR3 DNA sequence: TGTGCCAGCAGCTTAAATGCGGGAGCTTCAACAGATACGCAGTATTTT. Translation gives CASSLNAGASTDTQYF.

The J gene is TRBJ2-3, the V gene TRBV7-3; D assignment may be TRBD1 or TRBD2 (5 bases each). Germline values: CDR1 SGHTA, CDR2 FQGTGA. The CDR3 is 16 residues long. V was shortened by 4 bases and J by 6 bases, with 20 bases between the two germline ends. The CDR3 protein is CASSSGLAGSTDTQYF. CDR3 in DNA: TGTGCCAGCAGCTCGGGGCTAGCTGGCTCGACCGATACGCAGTATTTT.

The CDR3 here is CASSRSSSGSYNEQFF. The CDR3 DNA reads as TGTGCCAGCAGTCGATCCTCTAGCGGGTCCTACAATGAGCAGTTCTTC. The chain employs TRBV7-9 and TRBJ2-1, with 8 positions matching TRBD2. The V and J ends lost 6 bases and 1 base, in that order; junction bases with no gene match: 8. CDR1 is SEHNR, CDR2 FQNEAQ, per germline (reference sequence). This CDR3 contains 16 residues.

V usage is TRBV5-5 and J usage is TRBJ2-3; TRBD2 matches at 12 bases. The CDR3 runs to 16 residues. Per germline, CDR1 SGHKS and CDR2 YYEKEE (reference sequence). With V trimmed by 4 bases and J by 2 bases, 5 bases remained unmatched. This CDR3 reads CASSAGLAGYTDTQYF. DNA for the CDR3: TGTGCCAGCAGCGCGGGACTAGCGGGCTACACAGATACGCAGTATTTT.

The chain recombines TRBV5-1 with TRBJ2-1, with 10 positions matching TRBD1. V gave up 4 bases and J gave up 10 bases; unmatched junction bases: 8. Germline V CDR1 and CDR2: SGHRS, YFSETQ. This CDR3 has 14 amino acids. The CDR3 reads CASSPRQGAGEQFF. The DNA for the CDR3 is TGCGCCAGCAGCCCCAGACAGGGGGCTGGCGAGCAGTTCTTC.

The chain couples TRBV3-1 (or the pseudogene TRBV3-2) to TRBJ2-7, with 8 positions matching TRBD1. V was pared by 4 bases and J by 6 bases, with 5 bases of the junction left unmatched. Germline V lookup: CDR1 LGHDT, CDR2 YNNKEL (reference sequence). The CDR3 sequence is 13 residues long. CDR3 sequence (DNA): TGTGCCAGCAGCCGGACAGGGTCGGGCGAGCAGTACGTC. Protein: CASSRTGSGEQYV.

The genes are TRBV5-1 and TRBJ2-5, with D possibly TRBD2 on 6 matching bases. Per germline, CDR1 SGHRS and CDR2 YFSETQ. CDR3 length: 15 amino acids. V gave up 4 bases and J gave up 5 bases, with 18 bases separating them. CDR3 sequence reads: CASSDGTAGSETQYF. The CDR3 DNA follows: TGCGCCAGCAGCGACGGGACTGCGGGATCTGAGACCCAGTACTTC.

The chain links TRBV6-5 to TRBJ1-2, with TRBD1 matching over 8 bases. V gave up 6 bases and J gave up 4 bases; unmatched junction bases: 7. This CDR3 has 14 residues. CDR1 and CDR2 from the germline V gene are MNHEY and SVGAGI. The CDR3 loop is CASRPNRGGYGYTF. CDR3 bases: TGTGCCAGCAGGCCTAACAGGGGGGGCTATGGCTACACCTTC.

The J gene is TRBJ1-4, the V gene TRBV3-1 (or the pseudogene TRBV3-2); no firm D call. Deletions cut 5 bases from V and 0 bases from J, with 10 bases between. CDR3 length: 15 amino acids. CDR1 is LGHDT and CDR2 is YNNKEL in the germline V gene (reference sequence). DNA for the CDR3: TGTGCCAGCAGCTACGGAGGAGCAACTAATGAAAAACTGTTTTTT. This sequence encodes CASSYGGATNEKLFF.

V usage is TRBV10-2 and J usage is TRBJ2-5; D gene uncertain. The CDR3 spans 12 residues. The germline V gene encodes CDR1 WSHSY and CDR2 SAAADI. V was cut by 6 bases and J by 2 bases, with 7 bases left in between. This CDR3 reads CASRGYQETQYF. DNA of the CDR3: TGCGCCAGCAGGGGTTATCAAGAGACCCAGTACTTC.